Described below is a single T cell receptor beta chain sequence and its context. Its antigen is unidentified. The data were obtained in a study of beta chain features in type 1 diabetes. Study-level results: Sequencing used cDNA, and cells with high TCR expression could therefore be over-represented. TCRB CDR3s were moderately but significantly shorter in Type 1 diabetes patients in all four CD4+ subsets. Patients' naive, central memory and Treg TCRB repertoires seemed closer to one another than those of healthy donors. The question of HLA type influencing TCRB rearrangement was one that remained unresolved here.

Trimming removed 3 bases from V and 3 bases from J, with 7 bases in between. The CDR3 runs to 12 residues. Germline V lookup: CDR1 SGHTS, CDR2 YDEGEE. Expressed TCRB transcripts got sequenced, as all isolated RNA was reverse transcribed. Clones were read by immunoSEQ multiplex PCR, and TCRdb kept only the in-frame ones, dropping some. The table lists 360,000 or so clones, about 20% of them singletons. The sequence was collected from a woman aged 18-29 years in good health. Sequencing was performed on naive CD4+ T cells from blood. This rearrangement joins TRBV5-8 to TRBJ2-7, with D tentatively TRBD1 (5 bases). CDR3 nucleotides: TGTGCCAGCAGCTCGGACATCTACGAGCAGTACTTC. Protein product: CASSSDIYEQYF.